This T cell receptor (beta chain) stems from a study of T cells after yellow fever vaccination. Study-level background: Those fractions that held only low numbers of cells were prepared using the SMART-Seq v4 Ultra Low Input RNA kit.

CDR1 is SGHTA and CDR2 is FQGNSA in the germline V gene. The ends lost 5 bases at V and 4 bases at J; junction bases unmatched: 7. CDR3 size: 14 residues. Points from the study as a whole: Overall, a small share of clonotypes was seen in both CD4 and CD8 compartments.

The table lists this clonotype with many counts. Its antigen is still unknown. TCRdb reanalysed the 5' RACE reads using MiXCR and keeps one entry per CDR3 protein. The profile covers about 320,000 distinct CDR3 sequences, with approximately 4% appearing a single time and roughly a fifth taken by the ten largest. The sample was PBMCs, taken 15 days after the yellow fever booster vaccination. The rearrangement uses TRBV7-2 and TRBJ1-2; 7 bases are shared with TRBD1. The sequence was collected from a man between 18 and 35 years old who received the YFV17D yellow fever vaccine. The CDR3 DNA follows: TGTGCCAGCAGCGCCCCCGACAGGGCCTATGGCTACACCTTC. Encoded protein: CASSAPDRAYGYTF.